A selection of T cell receptor beta chains follows, all from one sample in a study of OX40 agonist ivuxolimab in advanced cancers. Data came from immunoSEQ multiplex PCR; TCRdb stores just in-frame clones and leaves some out. This table has around 80,000 clones, roughly nine tenths appearing once. The source was CD4+ or CD8+ T cells sorted from blood, collected in a trial of the OX40 agonist ivuxolimab. The receptors were gathered from an adult with an advanced solid tumor such as melanoma, head and neck, liver or kidney cancer. Both conserved end residues are part of each CDR3.

length: 14
V: TRBV25-1
J: TRBJ1-1
CDR3: CASSESATDTEAFF

length: 14
V: TRBV18
J: TRBJ1-6
CDR3: CASSPLGQGGPLHF

length: 14
V: TRBV19
J: TRBJ2-2
CDR3: CASSSRQETGELFF

length: 14
V: TRBV29-1
J: TRBJ2-1
CDR3: CSEGTSGRWAEQFF

length: 19
V: TRBV13
J: TRBJ2-2
CDR3: CASSFLGNLGGPNTGELFF

length: 16
V: TRBV10-3
J: TRBJ2-5
CDR3: CAISETPTGLRETQYF

length: 19
V: TRBV13
J: TRBJ1-6
CDR3: CASSLRPILGVSYNSPLHF

length: 16
V: TRBV5-4
J: TRBJ2-2
CDR3: CASSPPGLANTGELFF

length: 15
V: TRBV11-3
J: TRBJ2-5
CDR3: CASSRGGSNQETQYF

length: 16
V: TRBV19
J: TRBJ2-3
CDR3: CASSRTSGGGTDTQYF

length: 13
V: TRBV7-6
J: TRBJ1-2
CDR3: CASSPDEGGGYTF

length: 13
V: TRBV7-2
J: TRBJ2-7
CDR3: CASSEGTDYEQYF

length: 14
V: TRBV6-1
J: TRBJ2-7
CDR3: CASSERDWAYEQYF

length: 12
V: TRBV7-2
J: TRBJ2-7
CDR3: CASSSSGGWQYF

length: 14
V: TRBV7-9
J: TRBJ1-2
CDR3: CASGDKQGSGGYTF

length: 15
V: TRBV27
J: TRBJ1-2
CDR3: CASSSAGGEDYGYTF

length: 16
V: TRBV5-1
J: TRBJ1-5
CDR3: CASSLGEPGGGQPQHF

length: 17
V: TRBV18
J: TRBJ2-1
CDR3: CASSPNGLAGGSDEQFF

length: 15
V: TRBV19
J: TRBJ1-2
CDR3: CASSLWGQTNYGYTF

length: 14
V: TRBV6-5
J: TRBJ2-5
CDR3: CASSLTSGKETQYF

length: 14
V: TRBV6-5
J: TRBJ2-7
CDR3: CASSPGTGFYEQYF

length: 14
V: TRBV6-1
J: TRBJ1-1
CDR3: CASTLLTANTEAFF